The entry that follows covers one T cell receptor beta chain sequence. Its antigen is not known. These data belong to a study of radiotherapy plus CTLA-4 blockade in lung cancer. Study conclusions and caveats: Expansion of tumor-derived TCR clones was observed in blood after radiotherapy plus ipilimumab. Interferon-beta and early blood T cell clone dynamics reportedly predicted response best.

Sequenced by immunoSEQ multiplex PCR; TCRdb stores in-frame clones only, minus some. The data hold more than 75,000 clones, with around nine tenths observed a single time. Germline CDR1 reads SGDLS; CDR2 reads YYNGEE. This CDR3 region has 20 residues. V was clipped by 0 bases and J by 2 bases; unmatched bases: 15. This chain uses TRBV9 with TRBJ2-1; TRBD2 matches at 9 bases. The clonotype originates from a human donor with non-small cell lung cancer who had stable disease on radiotherapy plus ipilimumab. The source material was peripheral blood, sampled from a patient treated with radiotherapy plus ipilimumab. The CDR3 spells CASSVGVGRVAGAPYNEQFF. CDR3 coding DNA: TGTGCCAGCAGCGTAGGGGTGGGTAGGGTAGCGGGAGCTCCCTACAATGAGCAGTTCTTC.